The 16 T cell receptor beta chains below were found in one sample sequenced in a study of cytomegalovirus exposure and HLA in healthy donors. This PCR relied on a set of 60 Vbeta primers and 13 Jbeta primers. Sequenced by immunoSEQ multiplex PCR; TCRdb stores in-frame clones only, minus some. The sample contains 250,000 to 350,000 clones, about nine tenths of which appear only once. Sample: PBMCs. These receptors were taken from a man aged 40-49 years in good health and CMV-seropositive.

Note on this clone: Its ends do not fully match the called genes, so a read error is possible. This chain uses TRBV7-9 with TRBJ2-7; TRBD2 matches 7 bases. CDR1 is SEHNR, CDR2 FQNEAQ, per germline (reference sequence). The CDR3 has 18 residues. CDR3 loop: CSSSLVGRTFREDNEQYF. CDR3 DNA sequence: TGTTCCAGCAGCTTAGTCGGCAGGACCTTTCGGGAGGATAACGAGCAGTACTTC. Using reference TRBV7-9 and TRBJ2-7 for the parts outside the CDR3, the full variable domain is DTGVSQNPRHKITKRGQNVTFRCDPISEHNRLYWYRQTLGQGPEFLTYFQNEAQLEKSRLLSDRFSAERPKGSFSTLEIQRTEQGDSAMYLCSSSLVGRTFREDNEQYFGPGTRLTVT.

The chain couples TRBV19 to TRBJ2-1, with 8 bases identical to TRBD1. CDR3 length: 13 amino acids. Germline V gives CDR1 LNHDA, CDR2 SQIVND (reference sequence). J lost 2 bases, V lost 9 bases, and 3 bases had no gene match. The CDR3 DNA follows: TGTGCCAGCGACAGGGGAGCCTACAATGAGCAGTTCTTC. Amino acids: CASDRGAYNEQFF.

V is TRBV15 and J is TRBJ2-1; 10 positions agree with TRBD2. Germline V lookup: CDR1 LNHNV, CDR2 YYDKDF (reference sequence). Unmatched junction bases numbered 5, after V lost 0 bases and J lost 6 bases. The CDR3 runs to 16 residues. The CDR3 nucleotides read TGTGCCACCAGCAGAGATCAGGCTAGCGGGAGCAATGAGCAGTTCTTC. Its protein product is CATSRDQASGSNEQFF. The full variable domain, with the rest looked up from reference TRBV15 and TRBJ2-1, is DAMVIQNPRYQVTQFGKPVTLSCSQTLNHNVMYWYQQKSSQAPKLLFHYYDKDFNNEADTPDNFQSRRPNTSFCFLDIRSPGLGDTAMYLCATSRDQASGSNEQFFGPGTRLTVL.

The V gene is TRBV29-1, the J gene TRBJ2-7; D ambiguous. Germline CDR1 is SQVTM and CDR2 is ANQGSEA. This CDR3 has 13 amino acids. Trimming stripped 1 base from V and 2 bases from J, with 9 bases between. This CDR3 is CSVEGAFTYEQYF. CDR3 bases: TGCAGCGTTGAAGGGGCATTCACCTACGAGCAGTACTTC.

The chain carries TRBV27 and TRBJ1-2; 9 bases match TRBD1. Losses at the gene ends were 0 bases for V and 5 bases for J; bases not matched to a gene: 4. This CDR3 is built from 15 residues. The germline V gene has CDR1 MNHEY and CDR2 SMNVEV (reference sequence). The CDR3 loop reads CASSLSTGGSYGYTF. The CDR3 DNA reads as TGTGCCAGCAGTTTATCCACAGGGGGCTCATATGGCTACACCTTC.

The chain uses TRBV7-2 and TRBJ2-7, with 8 bases that match TRBD1. The CDR3 has 14 amino acids. Germline loops: CDR1 SGHTA, CDR2 FQGNSA. V gave up 1 base and J gave up 4 bases; unmatched junction bases: 3. CDR3 bases: TGTGCCAGCAGCTTAGTCACAGGGGGGTACGAGCAGTACTTC. It is translated as CASSLVTGGYEQYF.

This clone was found a few times. Other DNA variants within this sample encode the same CDR3. The rearrangement uses TRBV19 and TRBJ2-1; 7 bases line up with TRBD2. The length of the CDR3 is 19 residues. The germline V gene has CDR1 LNHDA and CDR2 SQIVND (reference sequence). Trimming took 5 bases from V and 0 from J; bases not matched to a gene: 16. CDR3 in DNA: TGTGCCAGTAGTTCTAGGACCCTCGGACGCGGGAGCTCCTACAATGAGCAGTTCTTC. It is translated as CASSSRTLGRGSSYNEQFF.

V is TRBV9 and J is TRBJ1-2; D may be TRBD1 (6 bases). This CDR3 spans 14 amino acids. CDR1 and CDR2 from the germline V gene are SGDLS and YYNGEE. Deletions cut 3 bases from V and 2 bases from J, with 11 bases between. The CDR3 reads CASSEGDGNYGYTF. The CDR3 nucleotides are TGTGCCAGCAGCGAGGGGGACGGAAACTATGGCTACACCTTC.

The chain couples TRBV5-1 to TRBJ2-1; 8 bases agree with TRBD2. CDR1 and CDR2 from the germline V gene are SGHRS and YFSETQ. The CDR3 extends over 20 amino acids. Germline trimming cut 4 bases from V and 0 bases from J; bases unmatched to any gene: 18. CDR3: CASSPRASGSGRGSYNEQFF. For the CDR3, the DNA is TGCGCCAGCAGCCCCCGCGCGAGCGGGAGCGGCCGGGGCTCCTACAATGAGCAGTTCTTC. The full variable domain, with the rest looked up from reference TRBV5-1 and TRBJ2-1, is KAGVTQTPRYLIKTRGQQVTLSCSPISGHRSVSWYQQTPGQGLQFLFEYFSETQRNKGNFPGRFSGRQFSNSRSEMNVSTLELGDSALYLCASSPRASGSGRGSYNEQFFGPGTRLTVL.

The genes are TRBV4-2 and TRBJ1-1; D not resolved. Trimming left V 1 base short and J 0 bases short, with 9 bases between. The V gene's germline CDR1 is LGHNA and CDR2 YNFKEQ. This CDR3 contains 15 residues. CDR3 region: CASSQGAGLNTEAFF. CDR3 bases: TGTGCCAGCAGCCAAGGGGCGGGCTTGAACACTGAAGCTTTCTTT.

The CDR3 DNA reads as TGTGCCAGCAGTTATGGGGAGGCAACCTACAATGAGCAGTTCTTC. Residues: CASSYGEATYNEQFF. This chain joins TRBV6-5 and TRBJ2-1; perhaps TRBD2 as D (6 bases). The germline CDR1 and CDR2 sequences are MNHEY and SVGAGI. The CDR3 is made up of 15 amino acids. V was clipped by 3 bases and J by 2 bases, with 11 bases between them.

The chain links TRBV13 to TRBJ2-5; TRBD2 aligns across 12 bases. The CDR3 spans 16 residues. With 5 bases clipped from V and 5 bases from J, the junction kept 9 bases outside the gene matches. The germline V gene has CDR1 PRHDT and CDR2 FYEKMQ (reference sequence). The CDR3 sequence: CASSTRLAGVAETQYF. The CDR3 DNA is TGTGCCAGCAGCACTCGACTAGCGGGAGTGGCGGAGACCCAGTACTTC.

The chain carries TRBV7-9 and TRBJ2-1; 10 bases agree with TRBD2. V shed 1 base and J 4 bases; nucleotides not matched to a gene: 4. This CDR3 is built from 16 residues. In germline, CDR1 is SEHNR, CDR2 FQNEAQ (reference sequence). The CDR3 loop reads CASSLVLAGAYNEQFF. The CDR3 coding sequence is TGTGCCAGCAGCTTAGTCCTAGCGGGAGCATACAATGAGCAGTTCTTC.

The rearrangement joins TRBV27 to TRBJ2-3, with 7 bases aligning to TRBD2. V shed 7 bases, J shed 4 bases, and the junction held 14 bases outside the gene matches. Germline V lookup: CDR1 MNHEY, CDR2 SMNVEV (reference sequence). This CDR3 region has 16 residues. CDR3 nucleotide sequence: TGTGCCAGCAATACACCTAGCGGAGGCGTAGCAGATACGCAGTATTTT. It encodes CASNTPSGGVADTQYF.

V usage is TRBV5-1 and J usage is TRBJ2-5; D is ambiguous. Germline CDR1 and CDR2: SGHRS and YFSETQ. V lost 3 bases to trimming and J lost 2 bases, with 11 bases between them. The CDR3 is 14 amino acids. The CDR3 DNA is TGCGCCAGCAGCTCCCCCTCCTTACAAGAGACCCAGTACTTC. Translating it yields CASSSPSLQETQYF.

In this sample, this clone turned up once. V is TRBV5-1 and J is TRBJ2-5; perhaps TRBD2 as D (5 bases). The J call may be in error: the DNA end matches TRBJ2-7 better. The CDR3 consists of 14 residues. Germline CDR1 is SGHRS and CDR2 is YFSETQ. CDR3 protein: CASSLLPRDYEQYF. CDR3 DNA sequence: TGCGCCAGCAGCTTACTACCTCGGGACTACGAGCAGTACTTC.